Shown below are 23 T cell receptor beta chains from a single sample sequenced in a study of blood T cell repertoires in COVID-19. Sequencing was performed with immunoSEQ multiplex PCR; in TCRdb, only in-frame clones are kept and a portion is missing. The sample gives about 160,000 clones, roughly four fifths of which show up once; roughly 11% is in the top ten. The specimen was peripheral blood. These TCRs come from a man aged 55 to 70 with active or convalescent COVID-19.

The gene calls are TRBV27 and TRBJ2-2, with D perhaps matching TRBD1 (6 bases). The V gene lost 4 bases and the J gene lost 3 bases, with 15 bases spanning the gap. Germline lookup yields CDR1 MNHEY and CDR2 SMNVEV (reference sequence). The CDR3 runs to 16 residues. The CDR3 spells CASSSGQPGHTGELFF. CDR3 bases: TGTGCCAGCAGTTCCGGACAGCCCGGGCACACCGGGGAGCTGTTTTTT.

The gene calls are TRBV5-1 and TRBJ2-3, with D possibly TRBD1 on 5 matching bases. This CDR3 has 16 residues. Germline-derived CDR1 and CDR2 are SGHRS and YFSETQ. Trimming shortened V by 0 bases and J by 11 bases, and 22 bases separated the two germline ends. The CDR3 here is CASSLVAGLGKSGQYF. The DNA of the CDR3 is TGCGCCAGCAGCTTGGTGGCAGGGCTTGGGAAATCGGGGCAGTATTTT.

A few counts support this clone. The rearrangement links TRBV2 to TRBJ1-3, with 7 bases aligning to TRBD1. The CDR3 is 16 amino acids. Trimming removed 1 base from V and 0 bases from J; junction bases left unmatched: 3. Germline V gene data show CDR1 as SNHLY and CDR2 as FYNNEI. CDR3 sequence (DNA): TGTGCCAGCAGTGAAGGGGGGACAGTCTCTGGAAACACCATATATTTT. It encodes CASSEGGTVSGNTIYF.

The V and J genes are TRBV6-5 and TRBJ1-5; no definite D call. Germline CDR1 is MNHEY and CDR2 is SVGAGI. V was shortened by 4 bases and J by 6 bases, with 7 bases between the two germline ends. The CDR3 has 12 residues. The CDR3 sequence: CASSSIAQPQHF. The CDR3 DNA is TGTGCCAGCAGTTCCATAGCTCAGCCCCAGCATTTT.

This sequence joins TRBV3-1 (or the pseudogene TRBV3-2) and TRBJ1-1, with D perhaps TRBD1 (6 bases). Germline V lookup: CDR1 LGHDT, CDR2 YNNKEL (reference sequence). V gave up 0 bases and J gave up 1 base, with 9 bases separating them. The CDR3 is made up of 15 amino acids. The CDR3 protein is CASSQEAGANTEAFF. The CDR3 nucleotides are TGTGCCAGCAGCCAAGAGGCAGGGGCGAACACTGAAGCTTTCTTT.

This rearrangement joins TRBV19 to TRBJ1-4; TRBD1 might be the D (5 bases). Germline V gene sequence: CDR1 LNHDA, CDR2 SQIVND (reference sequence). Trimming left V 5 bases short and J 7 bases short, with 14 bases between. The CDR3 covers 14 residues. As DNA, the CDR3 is TGTGCCAGTAGTTGGCAGGGCCCCGGTGAAAAACTGTTTTTT. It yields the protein CASSWQGPGEKLFF.

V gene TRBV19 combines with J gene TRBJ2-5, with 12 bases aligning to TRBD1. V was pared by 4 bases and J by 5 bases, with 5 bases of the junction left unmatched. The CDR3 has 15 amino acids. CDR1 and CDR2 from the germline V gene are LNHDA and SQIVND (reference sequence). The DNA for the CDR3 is TGTGCCAGTAGTAGGGGACAGGGGGCGCGTGAGACCCAGTACTTC. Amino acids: CASSRGQGARETQYF.

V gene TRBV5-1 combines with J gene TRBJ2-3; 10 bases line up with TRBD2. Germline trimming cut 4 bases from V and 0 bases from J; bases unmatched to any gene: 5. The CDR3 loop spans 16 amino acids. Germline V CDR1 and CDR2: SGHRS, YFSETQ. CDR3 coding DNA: TGCGCCAGCAGCATCGGACTAGCGGATAGCACAGATACGCAGTATTTT. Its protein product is CASSIGLADSTDTQYF.

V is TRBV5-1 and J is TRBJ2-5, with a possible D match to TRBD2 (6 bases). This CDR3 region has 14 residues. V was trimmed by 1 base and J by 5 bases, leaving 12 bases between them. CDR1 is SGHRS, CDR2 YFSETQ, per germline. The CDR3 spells CASSLPGGEETQYF. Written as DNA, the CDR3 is TGCGCCAGCAGCTTGCCCGGGGGAGAGGAGACCCAGTACTTC.

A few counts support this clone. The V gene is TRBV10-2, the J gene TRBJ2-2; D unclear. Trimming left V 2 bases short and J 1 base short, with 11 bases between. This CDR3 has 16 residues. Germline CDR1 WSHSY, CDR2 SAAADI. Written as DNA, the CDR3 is TGCGCCAGCAGTGAGCGGTCTCCCTTGAACACCGGGGAGCTGTTTTTT. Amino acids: CASSERSPLNTGELFF.

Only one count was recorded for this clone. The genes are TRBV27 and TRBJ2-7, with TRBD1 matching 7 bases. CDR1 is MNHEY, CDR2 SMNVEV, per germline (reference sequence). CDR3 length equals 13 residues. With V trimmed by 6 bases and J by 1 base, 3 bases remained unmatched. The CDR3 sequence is CASRATGSYEQYF. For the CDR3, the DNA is TGTGCCAGCAGGGCGACAGGGTCCTACGAGCAGTACTTC.

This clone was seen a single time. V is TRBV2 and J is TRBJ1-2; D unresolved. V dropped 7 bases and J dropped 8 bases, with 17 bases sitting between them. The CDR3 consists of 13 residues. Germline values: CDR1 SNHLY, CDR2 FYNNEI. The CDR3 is CASKPDNMRGYTF. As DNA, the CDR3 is TGTGCCAGCAAGCCAGACAATATGCGAGGCTACACCTTC.

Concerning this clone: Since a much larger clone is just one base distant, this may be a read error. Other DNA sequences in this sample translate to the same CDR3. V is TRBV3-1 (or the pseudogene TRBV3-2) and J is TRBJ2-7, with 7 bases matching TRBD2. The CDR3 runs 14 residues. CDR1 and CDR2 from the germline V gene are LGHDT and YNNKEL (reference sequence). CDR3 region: CASSLAEGGYKQYF. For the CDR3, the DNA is TGTGCCAGCAGCCTTGCCGAGGGAGGGTACAAGCAATACTTC.

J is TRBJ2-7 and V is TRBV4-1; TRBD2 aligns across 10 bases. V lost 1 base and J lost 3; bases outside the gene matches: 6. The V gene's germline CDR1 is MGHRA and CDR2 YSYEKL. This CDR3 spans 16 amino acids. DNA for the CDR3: TGCGCCAGCAGCCAAGTGGCTAGCGGGAGTCTCTACGAGCAGTACTTC. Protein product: CASSQVASGSLYEQYF.

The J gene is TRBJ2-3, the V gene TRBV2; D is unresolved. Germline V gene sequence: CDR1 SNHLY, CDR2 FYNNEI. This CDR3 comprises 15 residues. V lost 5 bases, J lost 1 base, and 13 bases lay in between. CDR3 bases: TGTGCCAGCAGTCTAGGTGCAGTTCGCACAGATACGCAGTATTTT. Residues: CASSLGAVRTDTQYF. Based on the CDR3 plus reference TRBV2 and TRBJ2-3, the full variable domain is EPEVTQTPSHQVTQMGQEVILRCVPISNHLYFYWYRQILGQKVEFLVSFYNNEISEKSEIFDDQFSVERPDGSNFTLKIRSTKLEDSAMYFCASSLGAVRTDTQYFGPGTRLTVL.

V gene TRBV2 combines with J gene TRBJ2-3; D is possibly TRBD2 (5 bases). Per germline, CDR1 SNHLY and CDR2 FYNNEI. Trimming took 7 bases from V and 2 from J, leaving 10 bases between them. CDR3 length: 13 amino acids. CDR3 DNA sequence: TGTGCCAGCATGGGAGCACCCACAGATACGCAGTATTTT. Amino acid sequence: CASMGAPTDTQYF.

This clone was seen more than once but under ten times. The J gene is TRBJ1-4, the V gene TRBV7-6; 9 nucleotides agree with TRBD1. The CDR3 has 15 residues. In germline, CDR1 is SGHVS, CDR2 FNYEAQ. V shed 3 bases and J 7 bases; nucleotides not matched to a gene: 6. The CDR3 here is CASSLSGQGREKLFF. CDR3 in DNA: TGTGCCAGCAGCTTGTCGGGACAGGGACGTGAAAAACTGTTTTTT.

The CDR3 nucleotides are TGCGCCAGCAGCGCGACCCGACAGGGGGGGAGAGAGCAGTTCTTC. Translation: CASSATRQGGREQFF. The chain uses TRBV5-1 and TRBJ2-1; 9 bases map to TRBD1. Germline V gene sequence: CDR1 SGHRS, CDR2 YFSETQ. CDR3 length: 15 amino acids. V was clipped by 4 bases and J by 10 bases; unmatched bases: 12.

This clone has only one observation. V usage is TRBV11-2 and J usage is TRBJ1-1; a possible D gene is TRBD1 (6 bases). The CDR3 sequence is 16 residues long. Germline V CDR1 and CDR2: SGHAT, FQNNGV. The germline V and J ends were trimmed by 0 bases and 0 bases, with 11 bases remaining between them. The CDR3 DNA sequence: TGTGCCAGCAGCTTAGAAGGACAGCTGCTGAACACTGAAGCTTTCTTT. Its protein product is CASSLEGQLLNTEAFF.

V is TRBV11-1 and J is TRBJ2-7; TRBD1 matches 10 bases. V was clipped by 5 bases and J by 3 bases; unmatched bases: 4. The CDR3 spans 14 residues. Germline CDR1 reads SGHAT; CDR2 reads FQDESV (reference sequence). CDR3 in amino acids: CASSRDRGGYEQYF. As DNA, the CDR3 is TGTGCCAGCAGCCGGGACAGGGGAGGCTACGAGCAGTACTTC.

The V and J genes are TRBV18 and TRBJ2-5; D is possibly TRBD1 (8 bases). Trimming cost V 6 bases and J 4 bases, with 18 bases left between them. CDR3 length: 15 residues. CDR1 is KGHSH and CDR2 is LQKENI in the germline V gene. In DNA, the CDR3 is TGTGCCAGCTCGCAACAGGGGGGGCCTAGAGAGACCCAGTACTTC. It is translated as CASSQQGGPRETQYF.

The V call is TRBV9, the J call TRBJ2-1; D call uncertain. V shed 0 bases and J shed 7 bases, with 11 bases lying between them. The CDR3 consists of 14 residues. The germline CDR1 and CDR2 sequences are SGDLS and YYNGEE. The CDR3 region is CASSVVAVTNEQFF. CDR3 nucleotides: TGTGCCAGCAGCGTAGTAGCAGTCACGAATGAGCAGTTCTTC.

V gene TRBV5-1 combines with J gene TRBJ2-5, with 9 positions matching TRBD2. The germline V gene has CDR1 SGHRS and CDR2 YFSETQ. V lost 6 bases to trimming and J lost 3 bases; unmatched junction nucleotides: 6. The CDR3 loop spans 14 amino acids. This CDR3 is CASTRGGAEETQYF. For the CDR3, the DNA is TGCGCCAGCACCCGCGGGGGGGCGGAAGAGACCCAGTACTTC.